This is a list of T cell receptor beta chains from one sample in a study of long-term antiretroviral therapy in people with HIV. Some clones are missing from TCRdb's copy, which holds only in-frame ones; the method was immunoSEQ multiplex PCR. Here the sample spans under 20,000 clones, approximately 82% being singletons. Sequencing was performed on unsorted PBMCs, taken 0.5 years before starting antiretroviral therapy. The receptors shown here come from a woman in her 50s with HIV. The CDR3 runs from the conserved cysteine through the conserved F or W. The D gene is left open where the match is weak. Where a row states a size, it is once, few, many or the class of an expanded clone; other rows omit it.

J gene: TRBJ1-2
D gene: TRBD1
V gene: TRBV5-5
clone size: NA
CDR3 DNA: TGTGCCAGCAGCTCCGGACAGGGTACTAACTATGGCTACACCTTC
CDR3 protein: CASSSGQGTNYGYTF

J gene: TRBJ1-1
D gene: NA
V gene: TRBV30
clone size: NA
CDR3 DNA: TGTGCCTGGAAGACAGGCACTGAAGCTTTCTTT
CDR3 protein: CAWKTGTEAFF

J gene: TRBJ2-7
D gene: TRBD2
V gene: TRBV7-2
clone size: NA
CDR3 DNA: TGTGCCAGCAGAAAAGCGGGGGGGTTTCAGAGCTCCTACGAGCAGTACTTC
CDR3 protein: CASRKAGGFQSSYEQYF

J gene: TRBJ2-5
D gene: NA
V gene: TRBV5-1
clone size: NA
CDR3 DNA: TGCGCCAGCAGGGACGTGGGGGAGACCCAGTACTTC
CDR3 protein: CASRDVGETQYF

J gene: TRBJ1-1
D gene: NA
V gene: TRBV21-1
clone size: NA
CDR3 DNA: TGTGCCAGCAGCAAAGGAGGGGGGGGGAATGAAGCTTTCTTT
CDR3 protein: CASSKGGGGNEAFF

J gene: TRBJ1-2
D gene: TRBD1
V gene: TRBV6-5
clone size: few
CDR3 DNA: TGTGCCATAAGAGGGGGCGTAGGCTATGGCTACACCTTC
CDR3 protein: CAIRGGVGYGYTF

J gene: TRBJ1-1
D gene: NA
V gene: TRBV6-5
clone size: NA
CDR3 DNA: TGTGCCAGCAGTTACGGGGGTACTGAAGCTTTCTTT
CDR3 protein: CASSYGGTEAFF

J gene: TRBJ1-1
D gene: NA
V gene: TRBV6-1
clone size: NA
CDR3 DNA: TGTGCCAGCAGTGAAGCCCCGGGAAGACCGGCTTTCTTT
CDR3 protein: CASSEAPGRPAFF

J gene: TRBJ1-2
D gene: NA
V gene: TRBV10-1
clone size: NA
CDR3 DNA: TGCGCCAGCAGGTCGCCGGGACCGCCCCCCCGCTACACCTTC
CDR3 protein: CASRSPGPPPRYTF

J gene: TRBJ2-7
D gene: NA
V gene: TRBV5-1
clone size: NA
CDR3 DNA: TGCGCCAGCAGCTTGGGGGCGCTGGACAGTCGTTTTACCTACGAGCAGTACTTC
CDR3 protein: CASSLGALDSRFTYEQYF

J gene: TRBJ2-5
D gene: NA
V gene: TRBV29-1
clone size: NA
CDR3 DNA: TGCAGCGTTAAACAGGGGACTGGGACCCAGTACTTC
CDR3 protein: CSVKQGTGTQYF

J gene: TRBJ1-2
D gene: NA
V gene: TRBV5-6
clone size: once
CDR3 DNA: TGTGCCAGCAGCTTAAGACAGGAATTTAACTATGGCTACACCTTC
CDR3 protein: CASSLRQEFNYGYTF

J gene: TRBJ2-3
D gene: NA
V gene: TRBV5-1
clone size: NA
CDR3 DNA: TGCGCCAGCAGCTCGCTAAGGAGGGGAACAGATACGCAGTATTTT
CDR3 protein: CASSSLRRGTDTQYF

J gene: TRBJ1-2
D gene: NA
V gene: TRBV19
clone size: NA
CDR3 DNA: TGTGCCAGTAGGCCGGGACGGAATAACTATGGCTACACCTTC
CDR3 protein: CASRPGRNNYGYTF

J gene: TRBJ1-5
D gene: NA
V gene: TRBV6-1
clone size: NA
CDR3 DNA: TGTGCCAGCAGTATGAGTGGTAGCAATCAGCCCCAGCATTTT
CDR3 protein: CASSMSGSNQPQHF

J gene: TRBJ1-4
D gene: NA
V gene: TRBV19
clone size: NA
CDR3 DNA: TGTGCCAGTACAGTCGGACTATCCCCAAATGAAAAACTGTTTTTT
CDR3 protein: CASTVGLSPNEKLFF

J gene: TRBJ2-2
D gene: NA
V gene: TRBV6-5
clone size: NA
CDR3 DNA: TGTGCCAGCAGTTACTGGGCATACCAGAACACCGGGGAGCTGTTTTTT
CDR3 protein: CASSYWAYQNTGELFF

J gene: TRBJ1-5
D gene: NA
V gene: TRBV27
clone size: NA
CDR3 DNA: TGTGCCAGCAGTCCCCTACCTGACAATCAGCCCCAGCATTTT
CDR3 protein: CASSPLPDNQPQHF

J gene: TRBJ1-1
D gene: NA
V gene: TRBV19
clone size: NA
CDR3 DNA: TGTGCCAGTAGTATAGCCCTGCTGAACACTGAAGCTTTCTTT
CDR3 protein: CASSIALLNTEAFF

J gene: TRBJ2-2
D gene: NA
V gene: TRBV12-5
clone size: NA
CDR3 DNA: TGTGCTAGTGGTTCGGAGACAGCGATCAACACCGGGGAGCTGTTTTTT
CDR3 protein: CASGSETAINTGELFF

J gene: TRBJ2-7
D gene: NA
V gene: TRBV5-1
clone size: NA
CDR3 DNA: TGCGCCAGCAGCTTGGCATTAGCGGTGGGATCGGAGCAGTACTTC
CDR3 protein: CASSLALAVGSEQYF

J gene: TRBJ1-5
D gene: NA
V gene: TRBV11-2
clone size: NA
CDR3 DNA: TGTGCCAGCAGCTTAAGTCCAGGAACCAATCAGCCCCAGCATTTT
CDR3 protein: CASSLSPGTNQPQHF

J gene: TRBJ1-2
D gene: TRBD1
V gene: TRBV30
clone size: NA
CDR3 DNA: TGTGCCGTCCACAGGGGGCTCGACTATGGCTACACCTTC
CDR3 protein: CAVHRGLDYGYTF

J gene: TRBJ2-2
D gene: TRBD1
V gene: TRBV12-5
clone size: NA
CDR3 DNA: TGTGCTAGTGGCCCGGGACAGATCGCGAACACCGGGGAGCTGTTTTTT
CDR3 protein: CASGPGQIANTGELFF

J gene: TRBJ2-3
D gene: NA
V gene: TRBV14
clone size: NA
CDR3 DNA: TGTGCCAGCAGCGGCGGGGAAACAGATACGCAGTATTTT
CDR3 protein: CASSGGETDTQYF

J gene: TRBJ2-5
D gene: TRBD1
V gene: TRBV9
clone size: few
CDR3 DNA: TGTGCCAGCAGCGCCGGGACAGGGGAGGTGGGAGAGACCCAGTACTTC
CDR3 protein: CASSAGTGEVGETQYF

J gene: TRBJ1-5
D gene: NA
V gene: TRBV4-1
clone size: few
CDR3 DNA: TGCGCCAGCAGCCAAGATCCTGGTACTAGCAATCAGCCCCAGCATTTT
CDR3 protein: CASSQDPGTSNQPQHF